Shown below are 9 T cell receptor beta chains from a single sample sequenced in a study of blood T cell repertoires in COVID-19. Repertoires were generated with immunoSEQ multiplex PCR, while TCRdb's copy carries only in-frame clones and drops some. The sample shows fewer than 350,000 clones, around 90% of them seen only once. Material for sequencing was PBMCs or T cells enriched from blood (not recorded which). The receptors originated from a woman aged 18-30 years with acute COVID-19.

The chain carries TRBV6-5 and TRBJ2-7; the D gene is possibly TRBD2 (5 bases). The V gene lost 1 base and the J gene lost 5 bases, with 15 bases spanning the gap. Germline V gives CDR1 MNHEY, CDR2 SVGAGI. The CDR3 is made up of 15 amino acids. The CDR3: CASSYLRESVDEQYF. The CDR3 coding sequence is TGTGCCAGCAGTTACTTACGGGAATCAGTCGACGAGCAGTACTTC.

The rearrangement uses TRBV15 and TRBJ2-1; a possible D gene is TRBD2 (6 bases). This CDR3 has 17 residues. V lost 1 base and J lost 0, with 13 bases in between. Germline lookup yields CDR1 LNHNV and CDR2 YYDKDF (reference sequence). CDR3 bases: TGTGCCACCAGCAGAGGCGTAGCGGTAAGCTCCTACAATGAGCAGTTCTTC. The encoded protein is CATSRGVAVSSYNEQFF.

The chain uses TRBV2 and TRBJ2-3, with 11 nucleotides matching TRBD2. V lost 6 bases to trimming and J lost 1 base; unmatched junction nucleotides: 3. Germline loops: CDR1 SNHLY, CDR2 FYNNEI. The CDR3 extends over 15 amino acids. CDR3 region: CASRPGLAGTDTQYF. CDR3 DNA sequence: TGTGCCAGCAGGCCGGGACTAGCGGGCACAGATACGCAGTATTTT.

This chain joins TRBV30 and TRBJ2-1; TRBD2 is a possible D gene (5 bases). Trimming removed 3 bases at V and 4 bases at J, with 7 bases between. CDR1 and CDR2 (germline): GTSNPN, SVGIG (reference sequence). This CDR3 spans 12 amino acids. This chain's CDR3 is CAWRRRYNEQFF. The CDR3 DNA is TGTGCCTGGAGGCGGAGGTACAATGAGCAGTTCTTC.

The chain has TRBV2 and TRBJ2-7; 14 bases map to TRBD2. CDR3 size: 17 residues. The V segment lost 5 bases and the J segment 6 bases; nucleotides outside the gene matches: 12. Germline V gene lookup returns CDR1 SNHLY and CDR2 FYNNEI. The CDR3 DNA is TGTGCCAGCAGTCCCGGGACTAGCGGGAGACCCGATGGCGAGCAGTACTTC. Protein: CASSPGTSGRPDGEQYF. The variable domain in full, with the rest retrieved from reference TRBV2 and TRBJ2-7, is EPEVTQTPSHQVTQMGQEVILRCVPISNHLYFYWYRQILGQKVEFLVSFYNNEISEKSEIFDDQFSVERPDGSNFTLKIRSTKLEDSAMYFCASSPGTSGRPDGEQYFGPGTRLTVT.

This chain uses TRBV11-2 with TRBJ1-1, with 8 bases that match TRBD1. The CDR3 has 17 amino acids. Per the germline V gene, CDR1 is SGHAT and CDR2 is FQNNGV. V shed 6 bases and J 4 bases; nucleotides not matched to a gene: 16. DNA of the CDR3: TGTGCCAGCAGGCCCTCGTTCAGGGGGCCAGTAGGCACTGAAGCTTTCTTT. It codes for CASRPSFRGPVGTEAFF.

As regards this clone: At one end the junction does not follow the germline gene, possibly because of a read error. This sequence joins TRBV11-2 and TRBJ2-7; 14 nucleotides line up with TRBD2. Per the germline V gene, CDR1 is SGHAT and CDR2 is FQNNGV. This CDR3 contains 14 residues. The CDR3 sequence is CASSVAGTSGSRNF. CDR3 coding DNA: TGTGCCAGCAGCGTAGCCGGGACTAGCGGGAGCAGGAACTTC.

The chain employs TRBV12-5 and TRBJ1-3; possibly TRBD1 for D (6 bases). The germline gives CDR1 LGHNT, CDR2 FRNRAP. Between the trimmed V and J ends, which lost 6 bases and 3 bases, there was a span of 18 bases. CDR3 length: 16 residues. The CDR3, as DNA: TGTGCTAGTGGCCGGGGACAAACCATCCATGGAAACACCATATATTTT. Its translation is CASGRGQTIHGNTIYF.

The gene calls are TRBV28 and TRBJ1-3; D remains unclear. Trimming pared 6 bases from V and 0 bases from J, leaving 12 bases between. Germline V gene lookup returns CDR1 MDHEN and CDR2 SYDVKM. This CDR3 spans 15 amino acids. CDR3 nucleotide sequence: TGTGCCAGCAGCCGTCGTTTGTCCTCTGGAAACACCATATATTTT. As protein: CASSRRLSSGNTIYF.